This T cell receptor beta chain was captured by sequencing in a study of STAT5B mutations in CD4+ large granular lymphocyte leukemia. Study results and caveats: No patients shared main leukemic clonotypes, though less than 30% appeared at low frequency elsewhere.

This clone was counted a few times. What it recognizes is unknown. Some clones are missing from TCRdb's copy, which holds only in-frame ones; the method was immunoSEQ multiplex PCR. The repertoire includes 30,000 or so clones, 75% to 85% of them detected once, and approximately 2% sits in the top ten. Sequenced input: CD4+ T cells from blood buffy coats. This clonotype was sampled from a human donor in good health.

The CDR3 DNA reads as TGTGCCAGCAGTGTACAGGGACACGAGCAGTACTTC. Translating gives CASSVQGHEQYF. The chain combines TRBV2 with TRBJ2-7; a weak D match, TRBD1 (6 bases). V was cut by 4 bases and J by 5 bases, with 9 bases left in between. This CDR3 contains 12 residues. Germline CDR1 reads SNHLY; CDR2 reads FYNNEI.